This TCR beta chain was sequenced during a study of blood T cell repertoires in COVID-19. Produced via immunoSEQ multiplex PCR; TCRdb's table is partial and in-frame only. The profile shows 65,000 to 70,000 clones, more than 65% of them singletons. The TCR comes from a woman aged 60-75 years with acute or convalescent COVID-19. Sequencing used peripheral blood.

The DNA for the CDR3 is TGTGCCAGCAGCCAAGAGGTCAGGGGCGCAGATACGCAGTATTTT. It is translated as CASSQEVRGADTQYF. The chain combines TRBV3-1 (or the pseudogene TRBV3-2) with TRBJ2-3, with a weak D call TRBD1 (6 bases). The germline V gene has CDR1 LGHDT and CDR2 YNNKEL (reference sequence). The CDR3 loop spans 15 amino acids. The ends were cut back, 0 bases at V and 4 bases at J, with 11 bases in the middle.